The next 14 T cell receptor beta chains were all read from a single sample in a study of T-cell reconstitution after alpha-beta-depleted transplantation in children. Preparation of the TCRbeta library involved a method that used unique molecular identifiers. A single record per CDR3 protein comes from TCRdb applying MiXCR to the PCR reads. The sample shows about 240,000 distinct CDR3 sequences, roughly 25% of them seen only once. The sequencing used PBMCs, collected before TCRalphabeta/CD19-depleted stem cell transplant. Receptors originate from a girl aged 2-10 years with Fanconi anemia, due to receive a stem cell transplant.

This clonotype came up many times. The V call is TRBV12-3 or TRBV12-4, the J call TRBJ1-1; a possible D gene is TRBD1 (6 bases). V lost 7 bases, J lost 1 base, and 10 bases lay in between. This CDR3 has 13 residues. This CDR3 is CASKLRGNTEAFF. The CDR3 DNA reads as TGTGCCAGCAAACTCAGGGGGAACACTGAAGCTTTCTTT.

In this sample, this clonotype turned up a few times. The V gene is TRBV23-1, the J gene TRBJ2-5, with D perhaps assigned TRBD1 or TRBD2 (5 bases each). TRBV23-1 is recorded as an ORF, its role being uncertain. This CDR3 comprises 14 residues. The V and J ends lost 10 bases and 5 bases respectively, with 20 bases between them. The CDR3 nucleotides are TGCGCCACCAAGGGATTCTGCTGGGGGGAGACCCAGTACTTC. This encodes CATKGFCWGETQYF.

The sample holds a few counts of this clonotype. V is TRBV6-5 and J is TRBJ2-1; unclear D gene. The CDR3 has 14 amino acids. Per germline, CDR1 MNHEY and CDR2 SVGAGI. The V end lost 4 bases, the J end lost 4 bases, and 11 bases lay between the germline ends. Here the CDR3 reads CASSSTASYNEQFF. In DNA, the CDR3 is TGTGCCAGCAGTTCCACGGCGTCTTACAATGAGCAGTTCTTC.

The sample holds a few counts of this clonotype. This chain joins TRBV5-1 and TRBJ2-7, with TRBD1 matching 10 bases. CDR1 SGHRS and CDR2 YFSETQ come from the germline V gene. The CDR3 sequence is 14 residues long. V trimming: 1 base; J trimming: 4 bases; junction bases outside the gene matches: 2. CDR3: CASSLPGQGYEQYF. The CDR3 region has the DNA TGCGCCAGCAGCTTGCCGGGACAGGGGTACGAGCAGTACTTC.

This clonotype was found a few times. The chain carries TRBV28 and TRBJ1-5; possibly TRBD1 for D (6 bases). Trimming stripped 6 bases from V and 4 bases from J, with 16 bases between. The CDR3 is 15 amino acids. CDR1 is MDHEN and CDR2 is SYDVKM in the germline V gene. The CDR3 here is CASSPLDRRNQPQHF. CDR3 sequence (DNA): TGTGCCAGCAGCCCCCTTGACAGGCGGAATCAGCCCCAGCATTTT. The full variable domain, completed using reference TRBV28 and TRBJ1-5, is DVKVTQSSRYLVKRTGEKVFLECVQDMDHENMFWYRQDPGLGLRLIYFSYDVKMKEKGDIPEGYSVSREKKERFSLILESASTNQTSMYLCASSPLDRRNQPQHFGDGTRLSIL.

The chain links TRBV5-1 to TRBJ2-6; the match to TRBD2 covers 10 bases. The trim removed 3 bases at V and 0 bases at J, leaving 3 bases unmatched. Germline CDR1 reads SGHRS; CDR2 reads YFSETQ. CDR3 length: 17 amino acids. CDR3 loop: CASSSLAGDSGANVLTF. CDR3 coding DNA: TGCGCCAGCAGCTCCCTAGCGGGGGACTCTGGGGCCAACGTCCTGACTTTC. The whole variable domain, remainder taken from reference TRBV5-1 and TRBJ2-6, is KAGVTQTPRYLIKTRGQQVTLSCSPISGHRSVSWYQQTPGQGLQFLFEYFSETQRNKGNFPGRFSGRQFSNSRSEMNVSTLELGDSALYLCASSSLAGDSGANVLTFGAGSRLTVL.

The sample holds many counts of this clonotype. This chain uses TRBV5-6 with TRBJ1-5, with 8 bases lining up with TRBD1. Germline CDR1 SGHDT, CDR2 YYEEEE. The length of the CDR3 is 16 residues. V lost 1 base, J lost 5 bases, and 8 bases stayed unmatched. In DNA, the CDR3 is TGTGCCAGCAGCTTGAGGCCGGGACAGGTTGATCAGCCCCAGCATTTT. It codes for CASSLRPGQVDQPQHF.

This clonotype was counted a few times. The gene calls are TRBV20-1 and TRBJ2-1; a possible D gene is TRBD2 (5 bases). Looked up from germline, CDR1 is DFQATT and CDR2 is SNEGSKA (reference sequence). This CDR3 has 14 residues. Deletions cut 0 bases from V and 0 bases from J, with 6 bases between. The CDR3 loop is CSARDGLSYNEQFF. CDR3 DNA: TGCAGTGCTAGAGATGGACTCTCCTACAATGAGCAGTTCTTC.

There are many counts of this clonotype. The J gene is TRBJ1-5, the V gene TRBV20-1; D is ambiguous. CDR3 length equals 13 residues. Germline V gives CDR1 DFQATT, CDR2 SNEGSKA (reference sequence). The ends were cut back, 3 bases at V and 5 bases at J, with 11 bases in the middle. CDR3 in amino acids: CSASEEWDQPQHF. Written as DNA, the CDR3 is TGCAGTGCTAGTGAGGAGTGGGATCAGCCCCAGCATTTT.

This rearrangement joins TRBV20-1 to TRBJ2-5; TRBD2 is a possible D gene (6 bases). Germline CDR1 reads DFQATT; CDR2 reads SNEGSKA (reference sequence). This CDR3 is built from 15 residues. Trimming pared 4 bases from V and 2 bases from J, leaving 17 bases between. In DNA, the CDR3 is TGCAGTGCTACGCTTGGGACTCAGGTTCAAGAGACCCAGTACTTC. Its protein is CSATLGTQVQETQYF.

This clonotype was seen repeatedly, ten times or more. The chain links TRBV20-1 to TRBJ1-4, with D perhaps matching TRBD1 (6 bases). Trimming removed 4 bases from V and 8 bases from J, with 14 bases in between. CDR1 and CDR2 (germline): DFQATT, SNEGSKA (reference sequence). The CDR3 runs 13 residues. CDR3: CSAIQGGGEKLFF. In nucleotides, the CDR3 is TGCAGTGCTATACAGGGAGGCGGGGAAAAACTGTTTTTT.

The chain is built from TRBV18 and TRBJ2-7; 10 nucleotides agree with TRBD1. CDR3 size: 17 residues. With 3 bases clipped from V and 5 bases from J, the junction kept 13 bases outside the gene matches. Germline assignment: CDR1 KGHSH and CDR2 LQKENI. The CDR3 bases are TGTGCCAGCTCACCTCCTAGACCCGGGACAGGGGTGGACGAGCAGTACTTC. As protein: CASSPPRPGTGVDEQYF.

Many counts were recorded for this clonotype. V usage is TRBV15 and J usage is TRBJ2-1; D is unclear. Looked up from germline, CDR1 is LNHNV and CDR2 is YYDKDF (reference sequence). V lost 0 bases and J 4 bases, leaving 7 bases between the germline ends. The CDR3 covers 14 residues. The CDR3 reads CATSRDSRYNEQFF. CDR3 DNA: TGTGCCACCAGCAGAGATTCACGTTACAATGAGCAGTTCTTC.

Only a few counts were recorded for this clonotype. The chain recombines TRBV27 with TRBJ2-1, with 10 bases identical to TRBD2. Germline V gives CDR1 MNHEY, CDR2 SMNVEV (reference sequence). J gave up 5 bases and V 6 bases, and 10 bases lay outside the gene matches. There are 16 residues in the CDR3. CDR3 bases: TGTGCCAGCAGCCCGCGCGGGACTAGCGACAACAATGAGCAGTTCTTC. This codes for CASSPRGTSDNNEQFF.